Following are 28 T cell receptor delta chains from one sample sequenced in a study of gamma-delta T cells after stem cell transplantation. TCRdb processed the RT-PCR reads again with the CATT caller. The data show over 2,500 delta-chain clones, with 2.5% to 3% seen just once and more than 25% held by the top ten. The sample was gamma-delta T cells. These TCRs come from a human donor. It is not recorded whose cells these are; they may come from a transplant donor.

In its sample, this clone ranks as medium-sized. The V call is TRDV2, the J call TRDJ1; 9 bases map to TRDD3. This CDR3 contains 14 residues. The germline CDR1 and CDR2 sequences are GEAIGNYY and EKD. V lost 2 bases and J lost 3; bases outside the gene matches: 3. The CDR3 loop reads CACDSLGDSDKLIF. CDR3 in DNA: TGTGCCTGTGACAGCCTGGGGGATTCCGATAAACTCATCTTT.

With respect to this clone: Germline is not matched at one junction end, which may reflect a read error. V is TRDV2 and J is TRDJ2; 11 nucleotides agree with TRDD3. The CDR3 consists of 18 residues. Germline V CDR1 and CDR2: GEAIGNYY, EKD. This chain's CDR3 is CACDLVLGDKRGTSQLFF. Here the CDR3 DNA reads TGTGCCTGTGACCTAGTACTGGGGGATAAGAGGGGGACATCACAACTCTTCTTT.

This clone was counted between two and nine times. The protein held in TCRdb is that of a much larger clone and does not match this DNA's translation at residue 13, likely because of a read error; the protein shown is translated from the DNA. This sequence joins TRDV2 and TRDJ1, with 9 bases that match TRDD3. CDR3 size: 15 residues. Germline CDR1 GEAIGNYY, CDR2 EKD. The CDR3 DNA reads TGTGCCTGTGACACCTGGGGGATAGTACCCGATAAACCCATCTTT. This gives the protein CACDTWGIVPDKPIF.

This clone has a handful of counts. A far bigger clonotype differs at one base, so this is likely a read error. In the same sample, other DNA sequences code for this CDR3. This chain uses TRDV2 with TRDJ1; TRDD3 aligns across 10 bases. There are 17 residues in the CDR3. The germline V gene encodes CDR1 GEAIGNYY and CDR2 EKD. V gave up 0 bases and J gave up 5 bases; unmatched junction bases: 11. The CDR3 nucleotides are TGTGCCTGTGACACCTTACTGGGGGATTTTGAGGGGGATAAACTCATCTTT. Its protein is CACDTLLGDFEGDKLIF.

By sample fraction, this clone is medium-sized. The chain carries TRDV2 and TRDJ1; 7 bases line up with TRDD3. Germline V gene data show CDR1 as GEAIGNYY and CDR2 as EKD. J gave up 3 bases and V 0 bases, and 12 bases lay outside the gene matches. The CDR3 loop spans 17 amino acids. In DNA form, the CDR3 reads TGTGCCTGTGACACCCTTTTTCGGGGGATTAAGGCCGATAAACTCATCTTT. It is translated as CACDTLFRGIKADKLIF.

This clone has only a few counts. Since a far larger clone is one base different, this is likely a read error. Other nucleotide sequences from this sample produce the same CDR3. The J gene is TRDJ1, the V gene TRDV2; possible D gene TRDD3, 6 bases. The CDR3 has 16 amino acids. Germline-derived CDR1 and CDR2 are GEAIGNYY and EKD. Here the CDR3 DNA reads TGTGCCTGCGACAGACTGGGACCCGTCTACACCGATAAACTCATCTTT. This gives the protein CACDRLGPVYTDKLIF.

This clone was seen a few times. This probably arose from a read error, given a far larger clone one base away. Within the sample, other DNA sequences also encode this same CDR3. The chain has TRDV2 and TRDJ1; 8 nucleotides agree with TRDD3. The CDR3 extends over 16 amino acids. V was pared by 3 bases and J by 0 bases, with 8 bases of the junction left unmatched. In germline, CDR1 is GEAIGNYY, CDR2 EKD. The CDR3 DNA follows: TGTGCCTGTGACCTCACTGGGGGCCAGTACACCGATAAACTCATCTTT. Protein product: CACDLTGGQYTDKLIF.

This clone has more than one count but fewer than ten. A far larger clone is just one base off, so this is likely a read error. Additional DNA sequences in this sample encode the identical CDR3. The chain uses TRDV2 and TRDJ1; 10 positions match TRDD3. The CDR3 has 20 residues. Germline trimming cut 2 bases from V and 1 base from J; bases unmatched to any gene: 18. Germline CDR1 and CDR2: GEAIGNYY and EKD. The CDR3 DNA follows: TGTGCCTGTGACAAGGTTGCCGGGGGATACGCGGTGGGTACCACCGATAAACTCATCTTT. As protein: CACDKVAGGYAVGTTDKLIF.

This clone was seen more than once but under ten times. TCRdb's protein for this DNA is that of a much larger clone and differs from the translation at residue 18, likely a read error; the protein shown is the DNA translation. The genes are TRDV2 and TRDJ3; 10 nucleotides line up with TRDD3. Germline values: CDR1 GEAIGNYY, CDR2 EKD. The CDR3 covers 20 residues. The CDR3 coding sequence is TGTGCCTGTGACACGGGTACTGGGGGATTACGCTCCTGGGACACCCGACAGACGTTTTTC. It translates to CACDTGTGGLRSWDTRQTFF.

In the case of this clone: It is likely a read error: a sequence one base away is far more abundant. This CDR3 is also generated by other DNA sequences in the sample. This chain connects TRDV2 to TRDJ1; D perhaps matches TRDD3 (6 bases). The CDR3 length is 24 residues. Germline V gene data show CDR1 as GEAIGNYY and CDR2 as EKD. CDR3 region: CARDHINTPDYPGGKVAYTDKLIF. In DNA form, the CDR3 reads TGTGCCCGTGACCATATAAACACACCCGACTATCCGGGGGGAAAGGTCGCGTACACCGATAAACTCATCTTT.

In its sample, this clone was seen a few times. With only one base between it and a far larger clone, this is likely a read error. Additional DNA sequences in this sample encode the identical CDR3. The chain has TRDV2 and TRDJ1; 7 bases are a match to TRDD3. From germline, CDR1 is GEAIGNYY and CDR2 EKD. This CDR3 has 16 amino acids. The CDR3 protein is CACDTVWVGDTDKLIF. CDR3 bases: TGTGCCTGTGACACCGTTTGGGTGGGGGACACAGATAAACTCATCTTT.

In regard to this clone: The translation of this DNA and the TCRdb protein of a much larger clone differ at residue 9, probably owing to a read error; the protein shown here is translated from the DNA. The rearrangement links TRDV2 to TRDJ1; 11 bases fit TRDD3. Germline assignment: CDR1 GEAIGNYY and CDR2 EKD. V was pared by 3 bases and J by 3 bases, with 5 bases of the junction left unmatched. CDR3 length: 15 amino acids. CDR3 sequence reads: CACDPLGDRADKLIF. The CDR3 DNA follows: TGTGCCTGTGACCCACTGGGGGATAGGGCCGATAAACTCATCTTT.

In this sample, this clone is large. Other DNA variants within this sample encode the same CDR3. The chain couples TRDV2 to TRDJ1, with 7 bases that match TRDD3. Trimming cost V 0 bases and J 2 bases; bases outside gene matches: 5. The CDR3 contains 15 residues. CDR1 and CDR2 from the germline V gene are GEAIGNYY and EKD. CDR3 region: CACDTLGGSTDKLIF. CDR3 sequence (DNA): TGTGCCTGTGACACCCTCGGGGGATCGACCGATAAACTCATCTTT.

This clone was recorded a few times. CDR3 in amino acids: CACDTLLGGTDKLIF. Here the CDR3 DNA reads TGTGCCTGTGACACTCTACTGGGGGGAACCGATAAACTCATCTTT. The chain joins TRDV2 to TRDJ1; 8 nucleotides agree with TRDD3. The V gene's germline CDR1 is GEAIGNYY and CDR2 EKD. After removal of 1 base from V and 2 bases from J, the junction contained 5 bases not matched to a gene. This CDR3 is built from 15 residues.

This clone showed up just a few times. This DNA's translation differs at residue 13 from TCRdb's protein, which comes from a much larger clone; a read error is likely, and the protein shown is translated from the DNA. The chain uses TRDV2 and TRDJ1; perhaps TRDD3 as D (5 bases). The germline gives CDR1 GEAIGNYY, CDR2 EKD. This CDR3 region has 19 residues. Trimming cost V 0 bases and J 3 bases, with 25 bases left between them. CDR3 protein: CACDTAWRGARLAPDKLIF. The CDR3 DNA reads as TGTGCCTGTGACACCGCGTGGCGGGGGGCCCGGCTTGCACCCGATAAACTCATCTTT.

This clone was seen more than once but under ten times. This DNA's translation and the protein TCRdb lists, from a much larger clone, do not match at residue 11, likely due to a read error; the protein shown is translated from the DNA. The V call is TRDV1, the J call TRDJ1; D possibly corresponds to TRDD3 (5 bases). Trimming cost V 0 bases and J 3 bases, with 23 bases left between them. Germline V gene data show CDR1 as TSWWSYY and CDR2 as QGS. The CDR3 covers 19 residues. Here the CDR3 reads CALGELGNSPRGVSDKLIF. In DNA form, the CDR3 reads TGTGCTCTTGGGGAACTTGGGAATTCCCCCCGGGGGGTCTCCGATAAACTCATCTTT.

On this clone: TCRdb's entry gives the protein of a much larger clone, which mismatches this DNA's translation at residue 3, likely from a read error; the protein reported here is translated from the DNA. V usage is TRDV2 and J usage is TRDJ1; 12 positions match TRDD3. Germline CDR1 and CDR2: GEAIGNYY and EKD. The length of the CDR3 is 18 residues. The chain's CDR3 is CARDTVSGGYANTDKLIF. The CDR3 DNA sequence: TGTGCCCGTGACACCGTATCTGGGGGATACGCGAACACCGATAAACTCATCTTT.

This clone was counted a few times. A read error may be the cause here, since a much bigger clone is one base away. J is TRDJ1 and V is TRDV2; possible D gene TRDD3, 6 bases. This CDR3 contains 17 residues. CDR1 and CDR2 from the germline V gene are GEAIGNYY and EKD. The ends were cut back, 3 bases at V and 3 bases at J, with 22 bases in the middle. The CDR3 bases are TGTGCCTGTGACCCTGTCCTAGGGGGGGAGTACGCCGATAAACTCATCTTT. Its translation: CACDPVLGGEYADKLIF.

As to this clone: This likely came from a read error, as a far larger clone is one base away. The sample carries other DNA sequences with the same CDR3. V is TRDV2 and J is TRDJ1, with D possibly matching TRDD3 (6 bases). This CDR3 has 16 amino acids. Per germline, CDR1 GEAIGNYY and CDR2 EKD. The CDR3 protein is CACDPVGAASKDKLIF. CDR3 DNA sequence: TGTGCCTGTGACCCGGTGGGGGCCGCTTCAAAAGATAAACTCATCTTC.

Turning to this clone: The TCRdb protein comes from a much larger clone and disagrees with this DNA's translation at residue 9, likely due to a read error; the protein given here is derived from the DNA. V and J are TRDV2 and TRDJ1; weak D call: TRDD3 (6 bases). Germline loops: CDR1 GEAIGNYY, CDR2 EKD. The V and J ends lost 0 bases and 1 base respectively, with 11 bases between them. This CDR3 contains 15 residues. CDR3 DNA: TGTGCCTGTGACACCGTTGGGGGGAGCACCGATAAACTCATCTTT. Translated, it gives CACDTVGGSTDKLIF.

This clone was seen repeatedly, ten times or more. A clone one base away is much larger, so this may be a read error. CDR3 nucleotides: TGTGCCCGTGACACCGTCCTCCTTACCGATAAACTCATCTTT. It specifies CARDTVLLTDKLIF. This sequence joins TRDV2 and TRDJ1; no reliable D call. The germline V gene has CDR1 GEAIGNYY and CDR2 EKD. This CDR3 is built from 14 residues.

Of note for this clone: One base away lies a much larger clone, so this may be a sequencing read error. The sample holds other DNA sequences that translate to the same CDR3. This sequence joins TRDV2 and TRDJ1; 7 positions match TRDD3. CDR3 size: 18 residues. Germline assignment: CDR1 GEAIGNYY and CDR2 EKD. DNA for the CDR3: TGTGCCTGTGACACTATGTTTACTGGGGCCGCCGAGACCGACAAACTCATCTTT. Its translation: CACDTMFTGAAETDKLIF.

This clone is categorized as large. The DNA of the CDR3 is TGTGCCTGTGACAGCCTTCTACTGGGGGATACGCCTCAGCCGGAACTCATCTTT. Translation: CACDSLLLGDTPQPELIF. This chain joins TRDV2 and TRDJ1; 13 bases are shared with TRDD3. After removal of 2 bases from V and 9 bases from J, the junction contained 17 bases not matched to a gene. CDR3 length: 18 residues. Germline CDR1 is GEAIGNYY and CDR2 is EKD.

This clone appeared a few times. A read error is the likely source, as a far larger clone sits one nucleotide away. The sample holds other DNA sequences that translate to the same CDR3. The CDR3 DNA reads as TGTGCCTGTGATCCCACTGGAGGATCGTCGTGGGGCACCGATAAACTCATCTTT. The encoded protein is CACDPTGGSSWGTDKLIF. The chain employs TRDV2 and TRDJ1; D might be TRDD3 (5 bases). Germline V gene sequence: CDR1 GEAIGNYY, CDR2 EKD. Trimming shortened V by 4 bases and J by 1 base, and 24 bases separated the two germline ends. The CDR3 runs 18 residues.

This clone came up a few times. Given a far larger clone just one base away, this is likely a sequencing read error. In the same sample, other DNA sequences code for this CDR3. This chain joins TRDV2 and TRDJ1; D unresolved. The CDR3 consists of 16 residues. Germline V gives CDR1 GEAIGNYY, CDR2 EKD. CDR3 protein: CACDPVSGMYTDKLIF. CDR3 nucleotides: TGTGCCTGTGACCCCGTTAGCGGAATGTACACCGATAAACTCATCTTC.

This clone was observed a handful of times. CDR3: CALGESLPPFVGDTSDKLIF. The CDR3 region has the DNA TGTGCTCTTGGGGAATCCCTTCCTCCTTTCGTTGGGGATACCTCCGATAAACTCATCTTT. The chain recombines TRDV1 with TRDJ1, with D possibly TRDD3 on 8 matching bases. Germline loops: CDR1 TSWWSYY, CDR2 QGS. The V gene lost 2 bases and the J gene lost 3 bases, with 28 bases spanning the gap. The CDR3 totals 20 residues.

With respect to this clone: A read error is possible here, since a much larger clone lies one base away. This chain links TRDV2 with TRDJ1, with D perhaps matching TRDD3 (5 bases). In germline, CDR1 is GEAIGNYY, CDR2 EKD. Between the trimmed V and J ends, which lost 0 bases and 0 bases, there was a span of 16 bases. There are 17 residues in the CDR3. CDR3 sequence reads: CACDTVGGRPYTDKLIF. CDR3 bases: TGTGCCTGTGACACCGTCGGGGGTCGACCGTACACCGATAAACTCATCTTT.

This clone has more than one count but fewer than ten. CDR3 DNA: TGTGCCTGTGACACCGTGGGCGGACTGGGGGATACGAGGGGGTCCGATAAACTCATCTTT. It specifies CACDTVGGLGDTRGSDKLIF. This chain links TRDV2 with TRDJ1, with 13 bases fitting TRDD3. With V trimmed by 0 bases and J by 3 bases, 15 bases remained unmatched. CDR3 size: 20 residues. Germline loops: CDR1 GEAIGNYY, CDR2 EKD.